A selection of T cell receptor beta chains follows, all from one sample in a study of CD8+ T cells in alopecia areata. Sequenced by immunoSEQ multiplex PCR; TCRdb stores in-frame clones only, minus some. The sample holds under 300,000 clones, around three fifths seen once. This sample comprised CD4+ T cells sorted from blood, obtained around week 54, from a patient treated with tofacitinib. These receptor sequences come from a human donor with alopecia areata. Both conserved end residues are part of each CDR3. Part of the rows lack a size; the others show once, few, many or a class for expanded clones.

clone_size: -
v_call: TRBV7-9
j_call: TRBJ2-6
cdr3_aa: CASSLAPASGANVLTF

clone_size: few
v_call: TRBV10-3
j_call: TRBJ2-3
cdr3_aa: CAIKSDTDTQYF

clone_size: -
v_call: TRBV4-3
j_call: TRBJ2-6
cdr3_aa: CASSQLTGTGISGANVLTF

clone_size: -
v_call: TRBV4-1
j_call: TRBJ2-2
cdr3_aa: CASSRGHREGTGELFF

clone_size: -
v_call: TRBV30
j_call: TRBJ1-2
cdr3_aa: CAWRQPGQGDYTF

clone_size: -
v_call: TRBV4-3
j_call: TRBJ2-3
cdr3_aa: CASSQDRGTDTQYF

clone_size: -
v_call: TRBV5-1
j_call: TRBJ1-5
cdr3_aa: CASSQTGGFQPQHF

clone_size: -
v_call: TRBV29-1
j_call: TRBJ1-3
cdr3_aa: CSIKDQNTIYF

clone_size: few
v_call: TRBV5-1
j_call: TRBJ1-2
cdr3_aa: CASSLGGYPYGYTF

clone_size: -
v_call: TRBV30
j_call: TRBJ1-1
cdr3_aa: CAWSTKNTEAFF

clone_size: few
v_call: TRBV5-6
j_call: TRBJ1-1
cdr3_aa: CASSNDRGDTEAFF